This entry describes one TCR beta chain. Its specificity is not known. The data are from a study of cytomegalovirus exposure and HLA in healthy donors. PCR involved 60 Vbeta and 13 Jbeta primers. Repertoires were generated with immunoSEQ multiplex PCR, while TCRdb's copy carries only in-frame clones and drops some. The data contain approximately 130,000 clones, around 87% of them singletons. Broader study findings: Reportedly, HLA-A and HLA-B alleles of most subjects were accurately predicted from TCR beta. The only immune exposure information that was available was CMV serostatus.

The CDR3 has 16 amino acids. CDR1 and CDR2 from the germline V gene are ENHRY and SYGVKD. V lost 6 bases to trimming and J lost 0 bases, with 14 bases between them. The source of this sequence is a woman under 40 in good health and CMV-seronegative. The genes are TRBV10-3 and TRBJ2-2; maybe TRBD2 (7 bases). Specimen: PBMCs. The CDR3 DNA is TGTGCCATCAGCCCCCGGGGGGCTGCGAACACCGGGGAGCTGTTTTTT. Translation: CAISPRGAANTGELFF.